Following are 4 T cell receptor beta chains from one sample sequenced in a study of blood T cells in healthy people across ages. A second PCR of 7 to 11 cycles used a sample-barcoded 5' primer and a J-beta primer mix. Via MiXCR, TCRdb re-called the 5' RACE reads, giving one row per CDR3 protein. The sample records under 2,000,000 distinct CDR3 sequences, around 48% being singletons. The sequenced sample consisted of blood. These receptor sequences come from a woman in her thirties or forties in good health.

This clonotype has more than one count but fewer than ten. This chain connects TRBV6-2 or TRBV6-3 to TRBJ2-4; 8 bases match TRBD1. Germline V CDR1 and CDR2: MNHEY, SVGEGT. The CDR3 extends over 15 amino acids. V dropped 6 bases and J dropped 7; count of bases not matched to a gene: 11. This CDR3 is CASSHGQGRTNIQYF. The CDR3 nucleotides are TGTGCCAGCAGCCACGGACAGGGTCGCACGAACATTCAGTACTTC.

The chain joins TRBV7-2 to TRBJ2-2; D may correspond to TRBD1 or TRBD2 (5 bases each). The CDR3 totals 14 residues. Germline V gives CDR1 SGHTA, CDR2 FQGNSA. The V gene lost 10 bases and the J gene lost 3 bases, with 15 bases spanning the gap. The CDR3: CATQRDQHTGELFF. CDR3 bases: TGTGCCACACAAAGGGACCAACACACCGGGGAGCTGTTTTTT.

The gene calls are TRBV27 and TRBJ2-7; a possible D gene is TRBD2 (5 bases). Germline V gene lookup returns CDR1 MNHEY and CDR2 SMNVEV (reference sequence). The V end was cut by 2 bases, the J end by 2 bases, with 16 bases between. The CDR3 has 16 residues. The CDR3 region is CASSLASQAAAYEQYF. Here the CDR3 DNA reads TGTGCCAGCAGTTTAGCCTCCCAAGCGGCCGCCTACGAGCAGTACTTC.

This rearrangement joins TRBV24-1 to TRBJ2-1; D is ambiguous. The CDR3 consists of 14 residues. Trimming took off 9 bases at V and 0 bases at J, with 11 bases between the two ends. Germline CDR1 and CDR2: KGHDR and SFDVKD. Here the CDR3 reads CATGTHSSYNEQFF. DNA of the CDR3: TGTGCCACCGGAACCCACAGCTCCTACAATGAGCAGTTCTTC.